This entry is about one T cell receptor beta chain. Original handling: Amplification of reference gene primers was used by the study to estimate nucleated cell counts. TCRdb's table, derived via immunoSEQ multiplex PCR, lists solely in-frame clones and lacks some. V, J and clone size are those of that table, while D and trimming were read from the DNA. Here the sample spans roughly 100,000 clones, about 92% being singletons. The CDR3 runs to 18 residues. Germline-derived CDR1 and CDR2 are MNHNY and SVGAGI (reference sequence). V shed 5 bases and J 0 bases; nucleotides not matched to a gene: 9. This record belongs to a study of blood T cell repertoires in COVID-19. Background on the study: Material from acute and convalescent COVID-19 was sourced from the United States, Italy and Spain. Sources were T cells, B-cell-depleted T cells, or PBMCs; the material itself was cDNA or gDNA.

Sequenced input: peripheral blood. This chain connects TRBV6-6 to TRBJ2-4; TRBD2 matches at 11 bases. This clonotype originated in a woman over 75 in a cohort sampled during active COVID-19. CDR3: CASSQLAGETLAKNIQYF. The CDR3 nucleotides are TGTGCCAGCAGTCAACTAGCGGGAGAGACTCTAGCCAAAAACATTCAGTACTTC.